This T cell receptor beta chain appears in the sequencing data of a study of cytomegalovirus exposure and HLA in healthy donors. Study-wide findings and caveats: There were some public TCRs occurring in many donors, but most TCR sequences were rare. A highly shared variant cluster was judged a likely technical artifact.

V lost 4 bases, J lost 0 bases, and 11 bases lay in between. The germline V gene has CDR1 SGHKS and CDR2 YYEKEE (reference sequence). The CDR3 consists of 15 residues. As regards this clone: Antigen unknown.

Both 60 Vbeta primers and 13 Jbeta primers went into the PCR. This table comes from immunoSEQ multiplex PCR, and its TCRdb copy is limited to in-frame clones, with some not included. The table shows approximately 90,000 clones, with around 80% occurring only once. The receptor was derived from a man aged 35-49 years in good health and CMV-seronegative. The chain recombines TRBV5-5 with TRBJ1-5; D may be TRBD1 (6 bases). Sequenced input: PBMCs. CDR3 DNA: TGTGCCAGCAGCCGTGGACAGAATAGCAATCAGCCCCAGCATTTT. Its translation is CASSRGQNSNQPQHF.